The clone carrying this T cell receptor (beta chain) was seen a few times. Its antigen is unknown. TCRdb reanalysed the 5' RACE reads using MiXCR and keeps one entry per CDR3 protein. The sample records more than 60,000 distinct CDR3 sequences, 6.2% being singletons. This entry comes from a study of CD8 T cells in ankylosing spondylitis. Regarding the study as a whole: Prior literature has documented some motif variants in synovial fluid and blood from reactive arthritis.

Sequenced: synovial fluid, either unsorted or a sorted T cell fraction (not recorded which). The receptor was derived from a male donor with ankylosing spondylitis.

CDR3 in DNA: TGTGCCAGCAGCCCTAGCGGGAGTGCCTCAGATACGCAGTATTTT. This gives the protein CASSPSGSASDTQYF. This rearrangement joins TRBV6-1 to TRBJ2-3; 10 bases map to TRBD2. The germline V gene encodes CDR1 MNHNS and CDR2 SASEGT. The CDR3 totals 15 residues. J lost 4 bases, V lost 6 bases, and 7 bases had no gene match.